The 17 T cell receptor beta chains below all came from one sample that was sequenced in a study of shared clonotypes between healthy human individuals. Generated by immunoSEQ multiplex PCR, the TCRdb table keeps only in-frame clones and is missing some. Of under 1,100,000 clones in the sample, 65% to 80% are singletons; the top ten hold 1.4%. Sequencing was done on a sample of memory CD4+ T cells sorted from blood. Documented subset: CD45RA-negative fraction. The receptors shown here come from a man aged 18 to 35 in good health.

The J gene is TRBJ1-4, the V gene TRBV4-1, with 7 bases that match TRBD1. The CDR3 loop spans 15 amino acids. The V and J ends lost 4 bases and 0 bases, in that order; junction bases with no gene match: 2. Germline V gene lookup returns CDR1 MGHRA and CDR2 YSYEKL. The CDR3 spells CASSRQGATNEKLFF. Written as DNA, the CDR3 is TGCGCCAGCAGCCGCCAGGGGGCAACTAATGAAAAACTGTTTTTT.

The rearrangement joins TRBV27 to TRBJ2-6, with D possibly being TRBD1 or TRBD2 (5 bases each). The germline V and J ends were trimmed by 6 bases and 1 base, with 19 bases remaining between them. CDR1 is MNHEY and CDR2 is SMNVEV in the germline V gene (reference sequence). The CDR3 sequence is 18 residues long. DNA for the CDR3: TGTGCCAGCAGCGTATCCGGGACGGCCTATTCTGGGGCCAACGTCCTGACTTTC. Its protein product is CASSVSGTAYSGANVLTF.

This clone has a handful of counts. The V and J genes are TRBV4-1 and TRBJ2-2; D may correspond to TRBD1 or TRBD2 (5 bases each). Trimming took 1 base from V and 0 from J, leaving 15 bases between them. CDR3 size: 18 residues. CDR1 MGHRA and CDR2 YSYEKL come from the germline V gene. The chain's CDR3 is CASSQGLPGPANTGELFF. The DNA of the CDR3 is TGCGCCAGCAGCCAAGGCCTTCCGGGGCCCGCGAACACCGGGGAGCTGTTTTTT.

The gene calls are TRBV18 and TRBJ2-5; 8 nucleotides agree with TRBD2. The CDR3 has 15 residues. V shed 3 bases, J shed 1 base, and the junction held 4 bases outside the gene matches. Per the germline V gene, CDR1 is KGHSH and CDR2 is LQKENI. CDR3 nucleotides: TGTGCCAGCTCACCCCTTAGCGGGACCCAAGAGACCCAGTACTTC. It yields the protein CASSPLSGTQETQYF.

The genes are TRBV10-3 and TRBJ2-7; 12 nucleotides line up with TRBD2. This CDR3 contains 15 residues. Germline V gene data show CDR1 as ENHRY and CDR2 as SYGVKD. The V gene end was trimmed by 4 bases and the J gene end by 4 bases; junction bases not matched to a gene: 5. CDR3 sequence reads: CAISATSGGPYEQYF. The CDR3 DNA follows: TGTGCCATCAGTGCAACTAGCGGGGGGCCTTACGAGCAGTACTTC.

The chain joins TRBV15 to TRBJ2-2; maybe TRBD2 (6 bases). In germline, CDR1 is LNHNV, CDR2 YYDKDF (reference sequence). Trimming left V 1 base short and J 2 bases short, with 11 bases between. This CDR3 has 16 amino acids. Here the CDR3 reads CATSRAGEINTGELFF. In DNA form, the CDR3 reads TGTGCCACCAGCAGAGCGGGGGAAATAAACACCGGGGAGCTGTTTTTT.

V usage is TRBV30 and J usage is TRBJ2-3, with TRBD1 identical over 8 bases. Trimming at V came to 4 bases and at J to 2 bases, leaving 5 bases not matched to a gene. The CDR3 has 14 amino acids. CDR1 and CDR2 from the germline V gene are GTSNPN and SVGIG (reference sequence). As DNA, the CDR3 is TGTGCCTGGAATCAGGGACAGGTCACAGATACGCAGTATTTT. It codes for CAWNQGQVTDTQYF.

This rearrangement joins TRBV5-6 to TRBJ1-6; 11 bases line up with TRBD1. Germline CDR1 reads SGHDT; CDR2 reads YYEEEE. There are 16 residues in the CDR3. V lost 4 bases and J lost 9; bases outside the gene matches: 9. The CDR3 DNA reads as TGTGCCAGCAGCCAATGGACAGGGGGCGCCTCTTCACCCCTCCACTTT. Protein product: CASSQWTGGASSPLHF.

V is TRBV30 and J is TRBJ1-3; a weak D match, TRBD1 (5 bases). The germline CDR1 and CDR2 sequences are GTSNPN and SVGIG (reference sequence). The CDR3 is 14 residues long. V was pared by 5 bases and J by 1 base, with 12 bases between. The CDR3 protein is CAWAPDSSGNTIYF. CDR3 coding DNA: TGTGCCTGGGCCCCCGACAGTTCTGGAAACACCATATATTTT. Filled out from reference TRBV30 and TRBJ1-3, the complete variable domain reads SQTIHQWPATLVQPVGSPLSLECTVEGTSNPNLYWYRQAAGRGLQLLFYSVGIGQISSEVPQNLSASRPQDRQFILSSKKLLLSDSGFYLCAWAPDSSGNTIYFGEGSWLTVV.

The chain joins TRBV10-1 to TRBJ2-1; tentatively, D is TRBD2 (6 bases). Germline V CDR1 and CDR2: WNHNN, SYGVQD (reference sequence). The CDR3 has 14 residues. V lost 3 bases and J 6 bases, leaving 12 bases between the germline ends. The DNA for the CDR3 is TGCGCCAGCAGTGATTGGGGAGGCGTCAATGAGCAGTTCTTC. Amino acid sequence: CASSDWGGVNEQFF.

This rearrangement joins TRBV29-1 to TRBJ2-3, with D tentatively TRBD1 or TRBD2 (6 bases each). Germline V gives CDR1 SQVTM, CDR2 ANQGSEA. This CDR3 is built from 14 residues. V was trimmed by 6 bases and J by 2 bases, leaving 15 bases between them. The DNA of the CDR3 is TGCAGCGTGGAACCGGGGGCCCCCACAGATACGCAGTATTTT. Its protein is CSVEPGAPTDTQYF.

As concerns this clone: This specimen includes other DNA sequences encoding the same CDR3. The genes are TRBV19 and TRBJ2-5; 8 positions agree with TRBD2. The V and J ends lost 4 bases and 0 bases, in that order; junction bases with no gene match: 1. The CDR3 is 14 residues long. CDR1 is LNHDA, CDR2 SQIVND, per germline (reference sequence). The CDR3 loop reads CASSSGGYQETQYF. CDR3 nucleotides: TGTGCCAGTAGTAGCGGGGGGTACCAAGAGACCCAGTACTTC. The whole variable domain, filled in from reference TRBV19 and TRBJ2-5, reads DGGITQSPKYLFRKEGQNVTLSCEQNLNHDAMYWYRQDPGQGLRLIYYSQIVNDFQKGDIAEGYSVSREKKESFPLTVTSAQKNPTAFYLCASSSGGYQETQYFGPGTRLLVL.

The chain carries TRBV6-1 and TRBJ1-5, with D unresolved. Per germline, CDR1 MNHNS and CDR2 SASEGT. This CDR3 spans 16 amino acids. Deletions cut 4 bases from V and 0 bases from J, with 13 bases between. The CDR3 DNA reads TGTGCCAGCAGTGCCAAGGCAGCGAATAGCAATCAGCCCCAGCATTTT. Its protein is CASSAKAANSNQPQHF.

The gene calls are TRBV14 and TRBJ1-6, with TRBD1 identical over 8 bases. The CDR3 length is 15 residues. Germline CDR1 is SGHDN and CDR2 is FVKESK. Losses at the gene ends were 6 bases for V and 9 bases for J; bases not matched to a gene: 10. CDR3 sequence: CASSRRQGFSSPLHF. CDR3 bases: TGTGCCAGCAGTCGAAGACAGGGGTTTAGTTCACCCCTCCACTTT.

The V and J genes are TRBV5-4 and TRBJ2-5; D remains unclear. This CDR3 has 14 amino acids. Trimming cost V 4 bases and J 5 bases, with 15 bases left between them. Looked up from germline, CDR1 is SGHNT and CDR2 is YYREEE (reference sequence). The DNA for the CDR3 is TGTGCCAGCAGCCGTACGGGTCTTTGGGAGACCCAGTACTTC. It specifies CASSRTGLWETQYF.

The CDR3 nucleotides are TGCAGTGCTAGAGCCGCTGAAGCTTTCTTT. Translation: CSARAAEAFF. This sequence joins TRBV20-1 and TRBJ1-1; D call uncertain. CDR1 DFQATT and CDR2 SNEGSKA come from the germline V gene (reference sequence). CDR3 length equals 10 residues. V lost 1 base, J lost 6 bases, and 3 bases lay in between.

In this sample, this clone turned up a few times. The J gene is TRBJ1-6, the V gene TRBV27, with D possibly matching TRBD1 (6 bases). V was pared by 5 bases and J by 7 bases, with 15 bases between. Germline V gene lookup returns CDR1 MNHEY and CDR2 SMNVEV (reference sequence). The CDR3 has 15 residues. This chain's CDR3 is CASSLRQVANSPLHF. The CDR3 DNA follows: TGTGCCAGCAGTCTAAGACAGGTCGCCAATTCACCCCTCCACTTT.